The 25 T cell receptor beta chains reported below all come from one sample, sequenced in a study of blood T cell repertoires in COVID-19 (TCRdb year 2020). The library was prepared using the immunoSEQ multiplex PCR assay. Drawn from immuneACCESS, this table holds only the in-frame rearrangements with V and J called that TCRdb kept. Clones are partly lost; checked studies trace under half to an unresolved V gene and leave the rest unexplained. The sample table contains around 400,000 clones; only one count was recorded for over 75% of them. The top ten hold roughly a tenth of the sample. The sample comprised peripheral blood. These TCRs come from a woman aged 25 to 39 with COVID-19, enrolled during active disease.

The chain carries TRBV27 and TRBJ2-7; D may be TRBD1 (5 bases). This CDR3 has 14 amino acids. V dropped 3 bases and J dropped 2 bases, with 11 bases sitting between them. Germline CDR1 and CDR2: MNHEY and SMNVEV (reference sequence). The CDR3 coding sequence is TGTGCCAGCAGTTTTACAGGAGAAACCTACGAGCAGTACTTC. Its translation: CASSFTGETYEQYF.

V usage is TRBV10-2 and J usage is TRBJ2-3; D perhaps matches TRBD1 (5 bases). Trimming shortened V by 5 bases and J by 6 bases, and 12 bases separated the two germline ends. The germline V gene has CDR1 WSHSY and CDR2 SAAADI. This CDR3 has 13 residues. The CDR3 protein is CASSIRQWDTQYF. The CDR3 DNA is TGCGCCAGCAGTATAAGACAGTGGGATACGCAGTATTTT.

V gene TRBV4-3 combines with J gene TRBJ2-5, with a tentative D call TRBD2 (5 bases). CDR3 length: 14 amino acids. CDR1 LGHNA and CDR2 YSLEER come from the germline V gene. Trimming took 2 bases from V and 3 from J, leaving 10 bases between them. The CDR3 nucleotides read TGCGCCAGCAGCCAAAGGGAAGCGGAAGAGACCCAGTACTTC. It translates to CASSQREAEETQYF.

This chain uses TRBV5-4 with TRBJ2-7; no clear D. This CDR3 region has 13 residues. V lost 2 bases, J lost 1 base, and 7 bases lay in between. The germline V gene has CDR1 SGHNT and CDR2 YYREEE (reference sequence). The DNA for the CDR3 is TGTGCCAGCAGCTTTAGCACTTCCTACGAGCAGTACTTC. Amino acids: CASSFSTSYEQYF.

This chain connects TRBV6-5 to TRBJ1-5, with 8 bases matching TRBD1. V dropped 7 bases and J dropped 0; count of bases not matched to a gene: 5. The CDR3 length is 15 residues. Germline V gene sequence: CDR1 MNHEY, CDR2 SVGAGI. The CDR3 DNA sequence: TGTGCCAGCAAAAGGACAGGGACTAGCAATCAGCCCCAGCATTTT. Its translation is CASKRTGTSNQPQHF.

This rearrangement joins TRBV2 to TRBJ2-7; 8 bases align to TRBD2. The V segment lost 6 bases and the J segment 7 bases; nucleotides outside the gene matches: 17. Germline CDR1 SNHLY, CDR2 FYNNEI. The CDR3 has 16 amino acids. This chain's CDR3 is CASRTTSARIRGEQYF. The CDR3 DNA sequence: TGTGCCAGCAGGACGACTAGCGCCCGGATTAGGGGAGAGCAGTACTTC.

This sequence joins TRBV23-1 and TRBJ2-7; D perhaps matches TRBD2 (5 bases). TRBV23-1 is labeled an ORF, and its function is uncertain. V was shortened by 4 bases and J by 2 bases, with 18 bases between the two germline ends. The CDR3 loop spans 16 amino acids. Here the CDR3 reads CASSLPSGGLPYEQYF. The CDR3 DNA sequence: TGCGCCAGCAGTCTCCCCTCGGGCGGGCTCCCCTACGAGCAGTACTTC.

In DNA, the CDR3 is TGTGCCAGCAGCTCGGACAGGATAATTGAAGCTTTCTTT. Translation: CASSSDRIIEAFF. The chain uses TRBV7-9 and TRBJ1-1, with TRBD1 matching 7 bases. The germline CDR1 and CDR2 sequences are SEHNR and FQNEAQ (reference sequence). This CDR3 is 13 amino acids long. The J segment lost 7 bases and the V segment lost 4 bases, leaving 6 bases of the junction unmatched.

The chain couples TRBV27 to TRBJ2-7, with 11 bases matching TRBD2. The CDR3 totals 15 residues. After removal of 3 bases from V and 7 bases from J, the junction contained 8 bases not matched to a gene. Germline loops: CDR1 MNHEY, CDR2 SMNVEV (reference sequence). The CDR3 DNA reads TGTGCCAGCAGTTTCCGAACTAGCGGGAGCGGTGAGCAGTACTTC. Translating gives CASSFRTSGSGEQYF.

As DNA, the CDR3 is TGCAGCGCCACCCCAGGGTGGGGAGATACGCAGTATTTT. Translated, it gives CSATPGWGDTQYF. V and J are TRBV29-1 and TRBJ2-3, with D perhaps matching TRBD1 (5 bases). Germline CDR1 reads SQVTM; CDR2 reads ANQGSEA. CDR3 length: 13 residues. V lost 7 bases and J 5 bases, leaving 16 bases between the germline ends.

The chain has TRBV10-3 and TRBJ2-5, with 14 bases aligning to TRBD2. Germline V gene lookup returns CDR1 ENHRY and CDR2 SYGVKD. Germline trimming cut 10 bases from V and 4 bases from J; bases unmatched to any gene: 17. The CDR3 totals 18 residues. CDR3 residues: CATAVYGTSGSFIETQYF. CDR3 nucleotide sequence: TGTGCCACCGCAGTGTACGGGACTAGCGGGAGCTTCATAGAGACCCAGTACTTC.

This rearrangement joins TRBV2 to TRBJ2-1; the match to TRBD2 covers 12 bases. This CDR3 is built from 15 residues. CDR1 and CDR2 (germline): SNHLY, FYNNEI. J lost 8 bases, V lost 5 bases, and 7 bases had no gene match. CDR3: CASSLSSGRVYEQFF. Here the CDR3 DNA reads TGTGCCAGCAGTTTGTCTAGCGGGAGGGTTTATGAGCAGTTCTTC.

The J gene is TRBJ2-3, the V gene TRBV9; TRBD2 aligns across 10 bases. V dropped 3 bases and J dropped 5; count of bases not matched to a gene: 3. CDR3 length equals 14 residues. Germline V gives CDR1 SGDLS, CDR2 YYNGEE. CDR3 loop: CASSAGLAVDTQYF. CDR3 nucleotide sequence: TGTGCCAGCAGCGCCGGACTAGCGGTAGATACGCAGTATTTT.

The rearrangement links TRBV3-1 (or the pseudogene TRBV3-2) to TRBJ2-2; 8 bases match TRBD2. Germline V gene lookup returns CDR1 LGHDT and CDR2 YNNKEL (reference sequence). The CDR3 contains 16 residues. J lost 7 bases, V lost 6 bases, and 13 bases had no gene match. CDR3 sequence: CASSPGLDRGDGELFF. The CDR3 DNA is TGTGCCAGCAGTCCGGGACTAGATCGTGGTGACGGGGAGCTGTTTTTT.

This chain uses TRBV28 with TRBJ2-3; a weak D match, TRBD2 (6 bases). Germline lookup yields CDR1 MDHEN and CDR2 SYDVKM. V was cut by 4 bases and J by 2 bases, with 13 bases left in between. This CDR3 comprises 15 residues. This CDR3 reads CASSWLGGNTDTQYF. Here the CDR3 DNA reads TGTGCCAGCAGTTGGCTCGGGGGAAACACAGATACGCAGTATTTT. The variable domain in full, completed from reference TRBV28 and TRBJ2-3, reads DVKVTQSSRYLVKRTGEKVFLECVQDMDHENMFWYRQDPGLGLRLIYFSYDVKMKEKGDIPEGYSVSREKKERFSLILESASTNQTSMYLCASSWLGGNTDTQYFGPGTRLTVL.

The CDR3 DNA follows: TGTGCCAGCAGCGTTACGGTGGTAACCGAGACCCAGTACTTC. It is translated as CASSVTVVTETQYF. V is TRBV9 and J is TRBJ2-5; D remains ambiguous. The germline gives CDR1 SGDLS, CDR2 YYNGEE. Trimming took off 2 bases at V and 5 bases at J, with 13 bases between the two ends. This CDR3 has 14 amino acids.

The CDR3, as DNA: TGTGCCAGCAGCCCCCGGATGCGGGAGGAGGAGACCCAGTACTTC. Translated, it gives CASSPRMREEETQYF. This chain links TRBV4-2 with TRBJ2-5; 8 bases align to TRBD2. The CDR3 consists of 15 residues. Germline CDR1 reads LGHNA; CDR2 reads YNFKEQ. Losses at the gene ends were 4 bases for V and 5 bases for J; bases not matched to a gene: 9.

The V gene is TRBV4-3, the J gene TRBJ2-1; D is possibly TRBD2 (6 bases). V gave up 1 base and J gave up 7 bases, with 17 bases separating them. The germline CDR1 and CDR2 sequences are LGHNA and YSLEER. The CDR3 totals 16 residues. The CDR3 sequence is CASSQGAGGVGNEQFF. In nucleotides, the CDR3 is TGCGCCAGCAGCCAAGGAGCCGGGGGAGTGGGTAATGAGCAGTTCTTC.

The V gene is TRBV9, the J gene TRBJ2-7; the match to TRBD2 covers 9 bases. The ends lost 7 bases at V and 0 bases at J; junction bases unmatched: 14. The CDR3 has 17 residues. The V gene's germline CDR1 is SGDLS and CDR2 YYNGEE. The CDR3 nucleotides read TGTGCCAGCTCCGGGGAGGCTAGCGGGGAAGCCTCCTACGAGCAGTACTTC. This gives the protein CASSGEASGEASYEQYF. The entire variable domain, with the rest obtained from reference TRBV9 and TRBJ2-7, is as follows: DSGVTQTPKHLITATGQRVTLRCSPRSGDLSVYWYQQSLDQGLQFLIQYYNGEERAKGNILERFSAQQFPDLHSELNLSSLELGDSALYFCASSGEASGEASYEQYFGPGTRLTVT.

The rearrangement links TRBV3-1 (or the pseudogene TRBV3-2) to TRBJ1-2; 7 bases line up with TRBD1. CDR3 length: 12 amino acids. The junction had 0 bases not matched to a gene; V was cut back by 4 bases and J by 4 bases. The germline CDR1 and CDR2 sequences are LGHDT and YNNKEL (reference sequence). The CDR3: CASSRDSYGYTF. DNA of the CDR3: TGTGCCAGCAGCCGGGACAGCTATGGCTACACCTTC.

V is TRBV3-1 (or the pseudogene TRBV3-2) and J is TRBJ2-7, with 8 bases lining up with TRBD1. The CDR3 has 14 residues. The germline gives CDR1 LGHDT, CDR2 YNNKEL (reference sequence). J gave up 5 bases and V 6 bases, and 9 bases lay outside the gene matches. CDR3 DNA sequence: TGTGCCAGCAGTCTTACAGGACAGGGCCACGAGCAGTACTTC. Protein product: CASSLTGQGHEQYF.

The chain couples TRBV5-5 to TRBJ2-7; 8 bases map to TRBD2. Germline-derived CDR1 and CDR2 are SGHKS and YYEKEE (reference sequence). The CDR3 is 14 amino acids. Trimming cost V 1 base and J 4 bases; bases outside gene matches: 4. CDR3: CASSLTSGSYEQYF. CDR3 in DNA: TGTGCCAGCAGCTTGACTAGCGGCTCATACGAGCAGTACTTC.

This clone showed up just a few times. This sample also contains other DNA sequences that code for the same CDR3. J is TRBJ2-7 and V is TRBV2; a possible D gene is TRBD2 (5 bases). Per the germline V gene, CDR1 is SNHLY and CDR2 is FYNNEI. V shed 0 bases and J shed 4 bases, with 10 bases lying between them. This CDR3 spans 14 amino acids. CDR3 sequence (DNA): TGTGCCAGCAGTGAAGCGCTTCGGGGTTACGAGCAGTACTTC. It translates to CASSEALRGYEQYF.

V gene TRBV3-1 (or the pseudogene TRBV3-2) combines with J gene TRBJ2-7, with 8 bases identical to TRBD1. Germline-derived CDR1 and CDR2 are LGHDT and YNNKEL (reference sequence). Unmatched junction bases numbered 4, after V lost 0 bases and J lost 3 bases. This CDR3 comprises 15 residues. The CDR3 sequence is CASSQEGGQGYEQYF. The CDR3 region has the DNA TGTGCCAGCAGCCAAGAAGGCGGACAGGGCTACGAGCAGTACTTC.

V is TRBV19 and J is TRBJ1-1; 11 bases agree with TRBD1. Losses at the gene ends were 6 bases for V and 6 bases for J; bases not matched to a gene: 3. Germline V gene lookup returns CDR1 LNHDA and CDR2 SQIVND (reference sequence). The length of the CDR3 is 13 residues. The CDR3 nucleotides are TGTGCCAGTAGATGGGACAGGGGGTCTGAAGCTTTCTTT. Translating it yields CASRWDRGSEAFF.